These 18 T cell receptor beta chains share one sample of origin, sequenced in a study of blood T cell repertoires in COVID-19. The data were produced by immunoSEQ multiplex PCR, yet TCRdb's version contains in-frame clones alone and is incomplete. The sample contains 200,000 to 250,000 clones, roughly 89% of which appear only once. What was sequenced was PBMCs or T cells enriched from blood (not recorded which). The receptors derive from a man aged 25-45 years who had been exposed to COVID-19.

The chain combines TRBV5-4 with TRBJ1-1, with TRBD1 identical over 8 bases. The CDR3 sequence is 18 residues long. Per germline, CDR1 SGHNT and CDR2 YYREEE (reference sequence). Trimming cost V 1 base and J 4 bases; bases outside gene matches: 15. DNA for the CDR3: TGTGCCAGCAGCTTGCCCGTCACCAGGGGGCTTAGAGGCACTGAAGCTTTCTTT. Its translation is CASSLPVTRGLRGTEAFF. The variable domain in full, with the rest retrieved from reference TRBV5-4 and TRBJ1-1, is ETGVTQSPTHLIKTRGQQVTLRCSSQSGHNTVSWYQQALGQGPQFIFQYYREEENGRGNFPPRFSGLQFPNYSSELNVNALELDDSALYLCASSLPVTRGLRGTEAFFGQGTRLTVV.

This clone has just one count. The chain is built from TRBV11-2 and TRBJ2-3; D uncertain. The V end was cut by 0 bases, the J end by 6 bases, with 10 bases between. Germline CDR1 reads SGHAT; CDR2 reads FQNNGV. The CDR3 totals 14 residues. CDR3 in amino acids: CASSLEVYLDTQYF. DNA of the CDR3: TGTGCCAGCAGCTTAGAAGTCTACCTGGATACGCAGTATTTT.

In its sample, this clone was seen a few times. The CDR3 sequence: CASRPPRVGSYEQYF. In nucleotides, the CDR3 is TGTGCCAGCAGACCCCCCCGCGTCGGCTCCTACGAGCAGTACTTC. The chain recombines TRBV6-5 with TRBJ2-7; D not resolved. This CDR3 comprises 15 residues. V was shortened by 6 bases and J by 0 bases, with 15 bases between the two germline ends. Germline V gene lookup returns CDR1 MNHEY and CDR2 SVGAGI.

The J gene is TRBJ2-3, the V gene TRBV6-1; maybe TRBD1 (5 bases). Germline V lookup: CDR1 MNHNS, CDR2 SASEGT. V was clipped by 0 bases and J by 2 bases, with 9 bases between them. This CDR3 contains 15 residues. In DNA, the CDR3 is TGTGCCAGCAGTGAAGCTAAAGGGGCCACAGATACGCAGTATTTT. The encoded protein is CASSEAKGATDTQYF.

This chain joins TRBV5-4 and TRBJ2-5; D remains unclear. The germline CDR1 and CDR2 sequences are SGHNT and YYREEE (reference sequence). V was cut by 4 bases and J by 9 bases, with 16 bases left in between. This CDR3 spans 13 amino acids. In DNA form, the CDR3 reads TGTGCCAGCAGCCCGCTGTCCCAGGTGGCCCAGTACTTC. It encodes CASSPLSQVAQYF.

CDR3 amino acids: CASSQAPSGGAAGELFF. The DNA of the CDR3 is TGCGCCAGCAGCCAGGCCCCTAGCGGGGGGGCCGCCGGGGAGCTGTTTTTT. This chain uses TRBV4-1 with TRBJ2-2; 12 nucleotides match TRBD2. The CDR3 runs to 17 residues. V lost 3 bases, J lost 6 bases, and 8 bases stayed unmatched. CDR1 MGHRA and CDR2 YSYEKL come from the germline V gene.

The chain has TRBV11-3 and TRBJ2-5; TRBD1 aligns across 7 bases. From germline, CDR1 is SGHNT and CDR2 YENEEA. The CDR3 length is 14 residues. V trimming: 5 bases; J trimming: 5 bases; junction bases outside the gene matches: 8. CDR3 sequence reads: CASSPRGSVETQYF. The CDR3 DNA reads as TGTGCCAGCAGCCCCAGGGGGAGCGTCGAGACCCAGTACTTC.

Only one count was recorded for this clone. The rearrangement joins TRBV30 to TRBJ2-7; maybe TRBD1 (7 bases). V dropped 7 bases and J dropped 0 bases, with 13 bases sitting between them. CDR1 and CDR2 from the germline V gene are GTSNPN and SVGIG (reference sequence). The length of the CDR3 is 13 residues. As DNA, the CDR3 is TGTGCCTCCCAGCAGGGGGGCTCCTACGAGCAGTACTTC. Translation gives CASQQGGSYEQYF.

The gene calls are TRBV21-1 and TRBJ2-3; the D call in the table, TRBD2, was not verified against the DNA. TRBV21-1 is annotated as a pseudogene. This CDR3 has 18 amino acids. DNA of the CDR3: TGTGCCAGCAGCAATAGAGTACTAGCTCCCAGTGCCACAGATACGCAGTATTTT. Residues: CASSNRVLAPSATDTQYF.

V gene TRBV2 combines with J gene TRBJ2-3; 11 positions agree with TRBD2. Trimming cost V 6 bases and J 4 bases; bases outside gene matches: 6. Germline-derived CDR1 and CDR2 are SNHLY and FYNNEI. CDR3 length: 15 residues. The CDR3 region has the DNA TGTGCCAGCAGGCCACTAGCGGGGGCATCAGATACGCAGTATTTT. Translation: CASRPLAGASDTQYF.

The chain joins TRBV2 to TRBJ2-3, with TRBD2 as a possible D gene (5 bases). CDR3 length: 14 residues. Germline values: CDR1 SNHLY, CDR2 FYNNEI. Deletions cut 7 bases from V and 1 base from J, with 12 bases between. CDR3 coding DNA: TGTGCCAGCACATATACGCGGGGCACAGATACGCAGTATTTT. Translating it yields CASTYTRGTDTQYF.

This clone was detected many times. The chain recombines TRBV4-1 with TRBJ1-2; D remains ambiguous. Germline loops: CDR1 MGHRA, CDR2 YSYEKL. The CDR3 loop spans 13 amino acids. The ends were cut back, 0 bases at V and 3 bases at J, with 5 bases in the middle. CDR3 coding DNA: TGCGCCAGCAGCCAAGACGGGTACTATGGCTACACCTTC. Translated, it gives CASSQDGYYGYTF.

The CDR3 sequence: CASSQERTDGGQAFF. The DNA of the CDR3 is TGCGCCAGCAGCCAAGAACGGACAGACGGAGGACAAGCTTTCTTT. The V call is TRBV4-1, the J call TRBJ1-1, with TRBD1 as a possible D gene (6 bases). Germline V lookup: CDR1 MGHRA, CDR2 YSYEKL. V shed 0 bases and J shed 9 bases, with 17 bases lying between them. The CDR3 is 15 residues long.

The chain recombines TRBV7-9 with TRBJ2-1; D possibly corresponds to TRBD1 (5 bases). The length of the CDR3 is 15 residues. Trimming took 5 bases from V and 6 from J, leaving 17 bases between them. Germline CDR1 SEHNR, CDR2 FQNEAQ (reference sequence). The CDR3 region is CASSPTQGPGNEQFF. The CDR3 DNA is TGTGCCAGCAGCCCGACCCAGGGCCCCGGCAATGAGCAGTTCTTC.

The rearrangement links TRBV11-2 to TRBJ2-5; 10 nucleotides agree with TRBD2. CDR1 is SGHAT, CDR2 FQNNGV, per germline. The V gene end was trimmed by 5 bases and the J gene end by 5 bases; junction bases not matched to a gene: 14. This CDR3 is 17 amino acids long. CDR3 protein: CASSLNLAGARGETQYF. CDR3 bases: TGTGCCAGCAGCCTAAACCTAGCGGGGGCCCGGGGGGAGACCCAGTACTTC.

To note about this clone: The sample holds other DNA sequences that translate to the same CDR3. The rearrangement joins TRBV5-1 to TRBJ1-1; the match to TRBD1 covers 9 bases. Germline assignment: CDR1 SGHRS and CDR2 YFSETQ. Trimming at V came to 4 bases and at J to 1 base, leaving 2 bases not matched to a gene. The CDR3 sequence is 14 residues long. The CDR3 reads CASSRDRANTEAFF. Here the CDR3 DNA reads TGCGCCAGCAGCCGGGACAGGGCGAACACTGAAGCTTTCTTT. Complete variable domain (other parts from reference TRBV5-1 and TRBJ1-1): KAGVTQTPRYLIKTRGQQVTLSCSPISGHRSVSWYQQTPGQGLQFLFEYFSETQRNKGNFPGRFSGRQFSNSRSEMNVSTLELGDSALYLCASSRDRANTEAFFGQGTRLTVV.

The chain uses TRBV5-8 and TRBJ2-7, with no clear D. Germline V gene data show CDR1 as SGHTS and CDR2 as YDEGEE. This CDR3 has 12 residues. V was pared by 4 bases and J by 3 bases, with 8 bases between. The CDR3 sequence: CASSHAGYEQYF. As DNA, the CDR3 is TGTGCCAGCAGCCACGCCGGCTACGAGCAGTACTTC.

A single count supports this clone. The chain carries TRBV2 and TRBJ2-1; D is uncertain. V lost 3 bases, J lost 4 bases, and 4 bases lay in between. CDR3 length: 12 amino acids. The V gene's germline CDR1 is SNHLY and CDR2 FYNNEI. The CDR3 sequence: CASSDPYNEQFF. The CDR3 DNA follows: TGTGCCAGCAGTGACCCTTACAATGAGCAGTTCTTC.